One sample yielded the 21 T cell receptor beta chains listed below, sequenced in a study of cytomegalovirus exposure and HLA in healthy donors. This PCR relied on a set of 60 Vbeta primers and 13 Jbeta primers. The repertoire was sequenced with immunoSEQ multiplex PCR; TCRdb's copy has only in-frame clones and lacks some. The sample comprises roughly 79,000 clones, 70% to 75% of which are singletons, and about 6.2% rests with the top ten. The specimen sequenced was PBMCs. The receptors originated from a woman aged 45-59 years in good health and CMV-seropositive.

This rearrangement joins TRBV18 to TRBJ1-3; D not resolved. Trimming shortened V by 6 bases and J by 4 bases, and 10 bases separated the two germline ends. This CDR3 comprises 13 residues. CDR1 is KGHSH, CDR2 LQKENI, per germline. For the CDR3, the DNA is TGTGCCAGCTCCGACATTCAAGGAAACACCATATATTTT. This sequence encodes CASSDIQGNTIYF.

The CDR3 is CASSPTQGAYEQYF. The CDR3 bases are TGTGCCAGCAGTCCTACACAGGGAGCCTACGAGCAGTACTTC. The J gene is TRBJ2-7, the V gene TRBV28, with D perhaps matching TRBD1 (6 bases). The CDR3 is 14 residues long. Trimming removed 5 bases at V and 2 bases at J, with 13 bases between. Germline V CDR1 and CDR2: MDHEN, SYDVKM.

This chain links TRBV6-1 with TRBJ2-7; a weak D match, TRBD1 (6 bases). The CDR3 covers 13 residues. Trimming removed 7 bases at V and 0 bases at J, with 10 bases between. From germline, CDR1 is MNHNS and CDR2 SASEGT. The CDR3 loop is CASKGVGSYEQYF. For the CDR3, the DNA is TGTGCCAGCAAGGGGGTGGGCTCCTACGAGCAGTACTTC.

V and J are TRBV6-5 and TRBJ1-1, with D tentatively TRBD1 (5 bases). Trimming took off 10 bases at V and 1 base at J, with 13 bases between the two ends. CDR1 and CDR2 (germline): MNHEY, SVGAGI. This CDR3 has 13 amino acids. The CDR3 coding sequence is TGTGCCACCGGGCTAACAGGGAACACTGAAGCTTTCTTT. This encodes CATGLTGNTEAFF.

This sequence joins TRBV6-1 and TRBJ2-2; D remains unclear. The CDR3 is 13 residues long. Trimming pared 7 bases from V and 3 bases from J, leaving 9 bases between. CDR1 and CDR2 from the germline V gene are MNHNS and SASEGT. This chain's CDR3 is CASKRLDTGELFF. CDR3 nucleotides: TGTGCCAGCAAAAGACTCGACACCGGGGAGCTGTTTTTT.

This chain joins TRBV10-2 and TRBJ1-5; 11 bases fit TRBD1. This CDR3 has 15 residues. V trimming: 6 bases; J trimming: 4 bases; junction bases outside the gene matches: 5. Germline-derived CDR1 and CDR2 are WSHSY and SAAADI. The CDR3 protein is CASREGQGVNQPQHF. The CDR3 DNA reads TGCGCCAGCAGAGAGGGACAGGGGGTAAATCAGCCCCAGCATTTT.

The rearrangement uses TRBV5-6 and TRBJ2-4; maybe TRBD2 (6 bases). Germline values: CDR1 SGHDT, CDR2 YYEEEE. Trimming left V 5 bases short and J 8 bases short, with 11 bases between. The CDR3 length is 12 residues. The CDR3 DNA sequence: TGTGCCAGCAGGGGCGGGGAGGACATTCAGTACTTC. This translates into CASRGGEDIQYF.

CDR3 protein: CASSLLAGTEQYF. DNA for the CDR3: TGTGCCAGCAGCCTTTTAGCGGGCACCGAGCAGTACTTC. This chain joins TRBV27 and TRBJ2-7; 7 positions match TRBD2. CDR3 length equals 13 residues. CDR1 is MNHEY, CDR2 SMNVEV, per germline (reference sequence). Trimming cost V 6 bases and J 6 bases; bases outside gene matches: 8.

V and J are TRBV29-1 and TRBJ2-7, with D possibly being TRBD1 (5 bases). Germline loops: CDR1 SQVTM, CDR2 ANQGSEA. Deletions cut 4 bases from V and 7 bases from J, with 14 bases between. This CDR3 has 12 amino acids. Here the CDR3 DNA reads TGCAGCGTTGGGGTGGGGCCAGAAGAGCAGTACTTC. It yields the protein CSVGVGPEEQYF.

The chain combines TRBV2 with TRBJ2-3; a possible D gene is TRBD1 (5 bases). Trimming took 7 bases from V and 0 from J, leaving 8 bases between them. Germline loops: CDR1 SNHLY, CDR2 FYNNEI. The CDR3 has 13 residues. The CDR3 loop reads CASKGPSTDTQYF. CDR3 coding DNA: TGTGCCAGCAAGGGGCCGAGCACAGATACGCAGTATTTT.

V usage is TRBV18 and J usage is TRBJ1-2; D unclear. Germline loops: CDR1 KGHSH, CDR2 LQKENI. Trimming cost V 3 bases and J 3 bases, with 14 bases left between them. This CDR3 has 15 residues. The CDR3 here is CASSPPGGTDYGYTF. Written as DNA, the CDR3 is TGTGCCAGCTCACCCCCGGGAGGTACGGACTATGGCTACACCTTC. The full variable domain, with the rest looked up from reference TRBV18 and TRBJ1-2, is NAGVMQNPRHLVRRRGQEARLRCSPMKGHSHVYWYRQLPEEGLKFMVYLQKENIIDESGMPKERFSAEFPKEGPSILRIQQVVRGDSAAYFCASSPPGGTDYGYTFGSGTRLTVV.

This chain uses TRBV6-1 with TRBJ2-1, with 10 positions matching TRBD2. CDR1 MNHNS and CDR2 SASEGT come from the germline V gene. Unmatched junction bases numbered 7, after V lost 4 bases and J lost 1 base. The CDR3 contains 17 residues. CDR3 sequence (DNA): TGTGCCAGCAGTGCGCCTAGCGGGAGTATATCCTACAATGAGCAGTTCTTC. This translates into CASSAPSGSISYNEQFF.

This clone occurred a few times. The chain carries TRBV5-4 and TRBJ2-4; D is possibly TRBD2 (5 bases). In germline, CDR1 is SGHNT, CDR2 YYREEE (reference sequence). There are 13 residues in the CDR3. Trimming cost V 4 bases and J 0 bases, with 5 bases left between them. The CDR3 nucleotides are TGTGCCAGCAGCGGGAGAGCCAAAAACATTCAGTACTTC. Translated, it gives CASSGRAKNIQYF. Based on the CDR3 plus reference TRBV5-4 and TRBJ2-4, the full variable domain is ETGVTQSPTHLIKTRGQQVTLRCSSQSGHNTVSWYQQALGQGPQFIFQYYREEENGRGNFPPRFSGLQFPNYSSELNVNALELDDSALYLCASSGRAKNIQYFGAGTRLSVL.

The chain couples TRBV7-8 to TRBJ2-7, with D possibly matching TRBD2 (5 bases). With 1 base removed from V and 1 base from J, the gap between germline ends came to 14 bases. Germline lookup yields CDR1 SGHVS and CDR2 FQNEAQ. CDR3 length: 16 amino acids. The CDR3, as DNA: TGTGCCAGCAGCTTAGTTACGGCGGGCTCATCCTACGAGCAGTACTTC. This sequence encodes CASSLVTAGSSYEQYF.

CDR3 protein: CAWSHPGLAELLAKNIQYF. CDR3 bases: TGTGCCTGGAGTCACCCGGGACTAGCGGAGCTTCTAGCCAAAAACATTCAGTACTTC. This chain connects TRBV30 to TRBJ2-4; 11 bases line up with TRBD2. Trimming took 2 bases from V and 0 from J; bases not matched to a gene: 12. The germline gives CDR1 GTSNPN, CDR2 SVGIG (reference sequence). CDR3 size: 19 residues.

In this sample, this clone turned up once. The chain recombines TRBV10-1 with TRBJ2-5; 8 bases match TRBD1. This CDR3 spans 14 amino acids. The V gene end was trimmed by 5 bases and the J gene end by 7 bases; junction bases not matched to a gene: 9. Per the germline V gene, CDR1 is WNHNN and CDR2 is SYGVQD (reference sequence). In DNA, the CDR3 is TGCGCCAGCAGTCCGGGACAGGAGTATGCGACCCAGTACTTC. Encoded protein: CASSPGQEYATQYF.

This sequence joins TRBV6-4 and TRBJ2-2; possible D gene TRBD1, 5 bases. This CDR3 is built from 14 residues. The V gene lost 9 bases and the J gene lost 0 bases, with 11 bases spanning the gap. Germline CDR1 and CDR2: MRHNA and SNTAGT. The CDR3 DNA sequence: TGTGCCAGTAGGCAGGGTTCGAACACCGGGGAGCTGTTTTTT. It specifies CASRQGSNTGELFF.

The chain joins TRBV4-1 to TRBJ2-7, with TRBD1 matching 7 bases. V lost 4 bases, J lost 6 bases, and 9 bases stayed unmatched. Germline V CDR1 and CDR2: MGHRA, YSYEKL. The length of the CDR3 is 14 residues. For the CDR3, the DNA is TGCGCCAGCAGCCCGGACAGGAACACGGGCGAGCAGTACTTC. Amino acid sequence: CASSPDRNTGEQYF.

The J gene is TRBJ1-1, the V gene TRBV6-6, with 10 bases identical to TRBD1. The CDR3 totals 15 residues. J was trimmed by 3 bases and V by 4 bases; bases with no gene match: 5. Germline CDR1 and CDR2: MNHNY and SVGAGI (reference sequence). CDR3 sequence reads: CASSSTGGLDTEAFF. DNA for the CDR3: TGTGCCAGCAGTTCGACAGGGGGCTTGGACACTGAAGCTTTCTTT.

The chain couples TRBV5-1 to TRBJ2-2; a weak D match, TRBD1 (6 bases). The CDR3 spans 14 residues. The V end lost 5 bases, the J end lost 1 base, and 9 bases lay between the germline ends. The V gene's germline CDR1 is SGHRS and CDR2 YFSETQ. CDR3 amino acids: CASRRGQNTGELFF. The CDR3, as DNA: TGCGCCAGCAGAAGGGGACAGAACACCGGGGAGCTGTTTTTT.

The chain has TRBV5-4 and TRBJ1-2; D may be TRBD1 (6 bases). CDR3 size: 14 residues. Germline V CDR1 and CDR2: SGHNT, YYREEE (reference sequence). Trimming stripped 0 bases from V and 2 bases from J, with 8 bases between. The CDR3 nucleotides read TGTGCCAGCAGCTTGGACGGACAGAACTATGGCTACACCTTC. Protein sequence: CASSLDGQNYGYTF.